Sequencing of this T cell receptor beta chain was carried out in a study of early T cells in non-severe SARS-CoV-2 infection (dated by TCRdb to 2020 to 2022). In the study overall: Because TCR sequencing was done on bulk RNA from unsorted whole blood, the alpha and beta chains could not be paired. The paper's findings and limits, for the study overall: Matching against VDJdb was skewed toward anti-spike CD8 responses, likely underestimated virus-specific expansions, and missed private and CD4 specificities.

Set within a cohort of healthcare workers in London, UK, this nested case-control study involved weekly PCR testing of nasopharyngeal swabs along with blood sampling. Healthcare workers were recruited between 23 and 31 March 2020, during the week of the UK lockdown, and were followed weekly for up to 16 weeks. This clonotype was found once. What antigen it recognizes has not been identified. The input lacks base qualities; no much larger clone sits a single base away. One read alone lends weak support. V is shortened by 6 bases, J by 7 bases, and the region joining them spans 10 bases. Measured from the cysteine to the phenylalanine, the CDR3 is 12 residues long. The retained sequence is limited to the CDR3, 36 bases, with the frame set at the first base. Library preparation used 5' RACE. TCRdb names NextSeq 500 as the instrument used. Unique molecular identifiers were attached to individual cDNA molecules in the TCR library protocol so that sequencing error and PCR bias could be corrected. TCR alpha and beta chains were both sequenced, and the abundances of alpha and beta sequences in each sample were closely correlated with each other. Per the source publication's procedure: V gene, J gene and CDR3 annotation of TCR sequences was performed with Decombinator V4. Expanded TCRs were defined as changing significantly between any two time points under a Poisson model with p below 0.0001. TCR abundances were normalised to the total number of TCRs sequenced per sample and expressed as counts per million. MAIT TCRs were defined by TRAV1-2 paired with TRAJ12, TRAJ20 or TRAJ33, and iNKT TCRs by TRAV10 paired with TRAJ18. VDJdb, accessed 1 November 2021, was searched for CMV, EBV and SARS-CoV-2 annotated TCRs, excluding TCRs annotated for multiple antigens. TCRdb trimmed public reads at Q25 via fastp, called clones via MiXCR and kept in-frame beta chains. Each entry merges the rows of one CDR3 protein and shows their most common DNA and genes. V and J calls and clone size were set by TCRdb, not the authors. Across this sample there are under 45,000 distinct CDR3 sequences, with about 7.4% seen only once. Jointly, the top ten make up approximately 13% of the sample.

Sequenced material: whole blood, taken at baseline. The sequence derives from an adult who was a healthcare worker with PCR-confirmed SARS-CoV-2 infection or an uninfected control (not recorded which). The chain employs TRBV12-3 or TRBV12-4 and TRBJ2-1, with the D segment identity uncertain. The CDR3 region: CASSTRLNEQFF. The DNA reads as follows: TGTGCCAGCAGCACCAGGCTGAATGAGCAGTTCTTC.